The source of this T cell receptor (beta chain) is a study of T cells after posttransplantation cyclophosphamide. Study-wide findings and caveats: TRB overlap between skin or GI tissue T cells and blood was limited. TRB clonality was highly associated with recipient CMV seropositivity and reactivation. Donor CD8+ memory clones often dominated recipient blood repertoires at later times.

On the day of bone marrow donation, the related graft donor provided peripheral blood. Germline V CDR1 and CDR2: MGHRA, YSYEKL. The CDR3 sequence is 13 residues long. Losses at the gene ends were 4 bases for V and 7 bases for J; bases not matched to a gene: 3. Ten or more counts support this clone. No antigen is known for it. Some clones are missing from TCRdb's copy, which holds only in-frame ones; the method was immunoSEQ multiplex PCR. This sample comprises 35,000 to 55,000 clones, none seen once only. The J gene is TRBJ2-2, the V gene TRBV4-1; 7 nucleotides align to TRBD1. The clonotype originates from a man aged 35-49 years in good health, CMV-negative, and a related stem cell transplant donor. What was sequenced was PBMCs. CDR3 DNA sequence: TGCGCCAGCAGCCGAGACAGGGTCGGGGAGCTGTTTTTT. Translating it yields CASSRDRVGELFF.